Sequencing of this T cell receptor (beta chain) was carried out in a study of shared clonotypes between healthy human individuals. Study-wide results and limits: The study generally estimated greater richness for naive than memory subsets.

In germline, CDR1 is MNHEY, CDR2 SMNVEV (reference sequence). The CDR3 contains 18 residues. Trimming at V came to 6 bases and at J to 0 bases, leaving 13 bases not matched to a gene. Measured with immunoSEQ multiplex PCR; TCRdb has only the in-frame clones, and not every one. This table holds hundreds of thousands of clones, around two thirds found once. Of note for this clone: Its antigen is not known.

The sample was memory CD4+ T cells sorted from blood. Subset denoted: CD45RA-negative fraction. J is TRBJ2-1 and V is TRBV27; 8 positions agree with TRBD2. The origin of this receptor is a woman in her 30s in good health. The CDR3: CASSPRTSLLSSYNEQFF. The CDR3 nucleotides are TGTGCCAGCAGCCCCCGGACTAGCCTATTGAGCTCCTACAATGAGCAGTTCTTC.